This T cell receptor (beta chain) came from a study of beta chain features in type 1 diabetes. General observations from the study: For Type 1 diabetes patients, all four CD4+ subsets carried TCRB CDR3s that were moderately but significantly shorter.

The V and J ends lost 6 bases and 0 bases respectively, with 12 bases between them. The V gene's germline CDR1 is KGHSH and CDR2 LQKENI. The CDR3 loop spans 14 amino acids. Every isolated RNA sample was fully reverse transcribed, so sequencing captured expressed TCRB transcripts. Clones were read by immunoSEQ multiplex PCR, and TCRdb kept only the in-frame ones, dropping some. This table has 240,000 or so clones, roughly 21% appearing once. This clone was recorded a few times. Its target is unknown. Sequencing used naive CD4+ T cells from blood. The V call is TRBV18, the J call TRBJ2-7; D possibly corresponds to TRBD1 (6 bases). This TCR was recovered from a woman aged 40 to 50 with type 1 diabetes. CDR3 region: CASSAGTLSYEQYF. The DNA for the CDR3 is TGTGCCAGCTCGGCCGGGACACTCTCCTACGAGCAGTACTTC.